This is a list of T cell receptor beta chains from one sample in a study. Each CDR3 protein is one row after TCRdb ran MiXCR on the 5' RACE reads. The sample contains approximately 60,000 distinct CDR3 sequences, roughly 28% of which appear only once. The sample taken for sequencing was tumor-infiltrating Tregs sorted from the breast tumor. The receptors here all came from a female donor with breast cancer. CDR3s include the opening cysteine and the closing phenylalanine or tryptophan. The D gene is left open where the match is weak. Expanded clones get a size class; other rows say once, few or many, or leave the size out.

>few|TRBV7-9|.|TRBJ2-1
CASSLPYNEQFF
TGTGCCAGCAGCCTACCTTACAATGAGCAGTTCTTC
>few|TRBV3-1|.|TRBJ2-3
CASSPQGSTQYF
TGTGCCAGCAGCCCCCAGGGTAGTACGCAGTATTTT
>many|TRBV7-3|.|TRBJ2-5
CASSETGLQAETQYF
TGTGCCAGCAGCGAGACGGGACTCCAGGCGGAGACCCAGTACTTC
>.|TRBV20-1|.|TRBJ2-7
CSAREGRRLYEQYF
TGCAGTGCTAGAGAGGGTAGGCGCCTCTACGAGCAGTACTTC
>.|TRBV4-1|TRBD2|TRBJ2-3
CASSPRAGGRNTQYF
TGCGCCAGCAGCCCCCGAGCGGGGGGGCGTAATACGCAGTATTTT
>.|TRBV30|.|TRBJ1-4
CAWSVPHGEKLFF
TGTGCCTGGAGTGTACCCCATGGTGAAAAACTGTTTTTT
>many|TRBV4-3|TRBD2|TRBJ2-7
CASSQVISGRFYEQYF
TGCGCCAGCAGCCAAGTTATCAGCGGGAGGTTCTACGAGCAGTACTTC
>few|TRBV5-6|.|TRBJ2-1
CASSLLTYNEQFF
TGTGCCAGCAGCTTGTTGACTTACAATGAGCAGTTCTTC
>many|TRBV7-2|TRBD1|TRBJ1-6
CASSLGQDGPYNSPLHF
TGTGCCAGCAGCCTCGGACAGGATGGTCCCTATAATTCACCCCTCCACTTT
>.|TRBV4-1|.|TRBJ2-1
CASSHGTSRARGEQFF
TGCGCCAGCAGCCATGGAACTAGTCGGGCCCGAGGTGAGCAGTTCTTC
>.|TRBV7-8|.|TRBJ2-1
CASSLSPTGMNEQFF
TGTGCCAGCAGCCTATCACCAACAGGGATGAATGAGCAGTTCTTC
>few|TRBV20-1|.|TRBJ1-5
CSAPGRVVGNQPQHF
TGCAGTGCCCCGGGACGAGTAGTGGGCAATCAGCCCCAGCATTTT
>.|TRBV7-2|TRBD1|TRBJ1-5
CASRLTGEQPQHF
TGTGCCAGCAGGTTAACAGGGGAACAGCCCCAGCATTTT
>.|TRBV10-2|.|TRBJ2-7
CASRLAGTSYEQYF
TGCGCCAGCAGATTGGCGGGGACCTCCTACGAGCAGTACTTC
>.|TRBV27|.|TRBJ2-2
CASSFGVITGEPFF
TGTGCCAGCAGTTTTGGGGTTATCACCGGGGAGCCGTTTTTT
>.|TRBV29-1|TRBD2|TRBJ2-2
CSVVVSGSETGELFF
TGCAGCGTTGTAGTGAGCGGGAGTGAAACCGGGGAGCTGTTTTTT
>.|TRBV15|.|TRBJ2-6
CATSRDWGQVEANVLTF
TGTGCCACCAGCAGAGACTGGGGACAAGTAGAGGCCAACGTCCTGACTTTC
>many|TRBV4-2|TRBD2|TRBJ2-3
CASSPSSGRTDTQYF
TGTGCCAGCAGCCCGTCTAGCGGACGCACAGATACGCAGTATTTT
>many|TRBV20-1|TRBD2|TRBJ2-1
CSAVKAGLYNEQFF
TGCAGTGCTGTGAAAGCGGGGCTCTACAATGAGCAGTTCTTC
>.|TRBV20-1|.|TRBJ2-1
CSARDPGLIKREQFF
TGCAGTGCTAGAGACCCGGGACTTATCAAGCGTGAGCAGTTCTTC
>.|TRBV20-1|TRBD2|TRBJ2-1
CNARDPLADVDEQFF
TGCAATGCTAGAGATCCCCTAGCGGATGTGGATGAGCAGTTCTTC
>.|TRBV2|.|TRBJ2-5
CASSEVGVGGETQYF
TGTGCCAGCAGTGAAGTGGGGGTAGGGGGAGAGACCCAGTACTTC
>.|TRBV27|TRBD2|TRBJ2-7
CASSSGRAPYEQYF
TGTGCCAGCAGTTCCGGGAGGGCCCCCTACGAGCAGTACTTC
>.|TRBV12-3/TRBV12-4|TRBD2|TRBJ2-4
CASSDSGSKNIQYF
TGTGCCAGCAGTGATAGCGGGAGCAAAAACATTCAGTACTTC
>.|TRBV6-4|TRBD1|TRBJ1-6
CASSPGQGNSPLHF
TGTGCCAGCAGTCCGGGACAGGGTAATTCACCCCTCCACTTT
>few|TRBV6-5|TRBD2|TRBJ2-1
CASSYSMASGRQQFF
TGTGCCAGCAGTTACTCGATGGCGAGCGGGAGGCAGCAGTTCTTC
>many|TRBV28|TRBD2|TRBJ2-5
CASILAGAVGTQYF
TGTGCCAGCATACTAGCGGGGGCGGTGGGGACCCAGTACTTC
>.|TRBV7-2|.|TRBJ1-1
CASSRAQWNTEAFF
TGTGCCAGCAGTCGCGCCCAGTGGAACACTGAAGCTTTCTTT
>few|TRBV30|TRBD2|TRBJ2-4
CAWSVQRGTKNIQYF
TGTGCCTGGAGTGTACAGCGGGGCACCAAAAACATTCAGTACTTC
>few|TRBV7-2|TRBD2|TRBJ2-1
CASSLAKERDQFF
TGTGCCAGCAGCTTAGCGAAGGAGCGGGACCAGTTCTTC
>many|TRBV12-3/TRBV12-4|.|TRBJ2-1
CASSMTGQQFF
TGTGCCAGCAGTATGACAGGTCAGCAGTTCTTC
>.|TRBV20-1|TRBD2|TRBJ2-7
CSATPIAGGHSYEQYF
TGCAGTGCGACTCCAATCGCGGGGGGCCACTCCTACGAGCAGTACTTC
>.|TRBV7-2|.|TRBJ2-2
CASSLKGLAGPPGELFF
TGTGCCAGCAGCTTAAAAGGGCTAGCTGGACCCCCCGGGGAGCTGTTTTTT
>.|TRBV4-3|TRBD1|TRBJ2-2
CASSQGTGGEGAGELFF
TGCGCCAGCAGCCAAGGGACAGGGGGCGAGGGGGCCGGGGAGCTGTTTTTT
>.|TRBV29-1|.|TRBJ2-1
CSVRITGSAGASYNEQFF
TGCAGCGTTAGGATAACAGGGTCCGCCGGGGCGTCCTACAATGAGCAGTTCTTC
>.|TRBV7-6|.|TRBJ2-3
CASSTSGFTDTQYF
TGTGCCAGCAGCACGAGCGGATTCACAGATACGCAGTATTTT
>few|TRBV12-3/TRBV12-4|TRBD1|TRBJ2-2
CASNTGQGHGELFF
TGTGCCAGCAACACCGGACAGGGCCACGGGGAGCTGTTTTTT
>.|TRBV2|TRBD2|TRBJ2-1
CASSEAETSEAF
TGTGCCAGCAGTGAAGCTGAGACTAGCGAGGCCTTC
>.|TRBV5-1|TRBD2|TRBJ2-3
CASSDLAGVADTQYF
TGCGCCAGCAGCGACCTAGCGGGAGTTGCGGATACGCAGTATTTT
>.|TRBV7-9|.|TRBJ1-3
CASSLTLRAGNTIYF
TGTGCCAGCAGCTTAACCCTCAGGGCTGGAAACACCATATATTTT
>.|TRBV12-3/TRBV12-4|TRBD1|TRBJ2-1
CASRLQGDAEQFF
TGTGCCAGCAGGCTACAGGGGGATGCTGAGCAGTTCTTC
>many|TRBV7-7|.|TRBJ2-2
CASSTDYRAGELFF
TGTGCTAGCAGCACCGACTACCGCGCCGGGGAGCTGTTTTTT
>few|TRBV7-2|TRBD1|TRBJ2-5
CASSRTDRGLVAQYF
TGTGCCAGCAGCCGGACTGACAGGGGGTTGGTGGCCCAGTACTTC